Listed below are T cell receptor beta chains from one sample, sequenced in a study of blood T cell repertoires in COVID-19. TCRdb's copy holds only in-frame clones and misses some; the assay was immunoSEQ multiplex PCR. The sample yields 350,000 or so clones, roughly 90% seen once. Material for sequencing was PBMCs or T cells enriched from blood (not recorded which). The receptors originated from a woman in her twenties or thirties who had recovered from COVID-19. Each CDR3 is given with its conserved first and last residue. D genes are given only for firm matches.

J | D | V | length | CDR3 | DNA
TRBJ1-2 | NA | TRBV7-2 | 14 | CASSFLGTRDGYTF | TGTGCCAGCAGCTTCCTCGGGACACGCGATGGCTACACCTTC
TRBJ1-5 | TRBD1 | TRBV28 | 15 | CASSSGTEGHQPQHF | TGTGCCAGCAGCAGTGGGACAGAAGGGCATCAGCCCCAGCATTTT
TRBJ2-2 | NA | TRBV5-6 | 13 | CASGDYTTGELFF | TGTGCCAGCGGAGACTATACCACCGGGGAGCTGTTTTTT
TRBJ2-1 | TRBD2 | TRBV19 | 15 | CASSSVAGGLNEQFF | TGTGCCAGTAGTTCCGTAGCGGGGGGGCTCAATGAGCAGTTCTTC
TRBJ1-2 | TRBD1 | TRBV7-2 | 14 | CASSPTGAMKGYTF | TGTGCCAGCAGCCCGACAGGGGCGATGAAGGGCTACACCTTC
TRBJ1-3 | NA | TRBV28 | 14 | CASSLSPSGNTIYF | TGTGCCAGCAGTTTATCCCCATCTGGAAACACCATATATTTT
TRBJ1-2 | NA | TRBV7-2 | 17 | CASSLPGSGDPNYGYTF | TGTGCCAGCAGCCTCCCGGGCAGCGGAGACCCTAACTATGGCTACACCTTC
TRBJ2-1 | TRBD1 | TRBV19 | 16 | CASSIDSTGGANEQFF | TGTGCCAGTAGTATAGATTCGACAGGGGGCGCCAATGAGCAGTTCTTC
TRBJ1-5 | NA | TRBV7-2 | 13 | CASSFFSNQPQHF | TGTGCCAGCAGCTTCTTTAGCAATCAGCCCCAGCATTTT
TRBJ2-7 | TRBD1 | TRBV7-3 | 16 | CASSLMDPGGRYEQYF | TGTGCCAGCAGCTTAATGGACCCAGGGGGTCGGTACGAGCAGTACTTC
TRBJ1-1 | NA | TRBV6-2/TRBV6-3 | 14 | CASSYSKRTAEAFF | TGTGCCAGCAGTTACTCGAAGCGGACAGCTGAAGCTTTCTTT
TRBJ1-1 | NA | TRBV9 | 13 | CASSRQLGAEAFF | TGTGCCAGCAGTCGACAGCTTGGCGCTGAAGCTTTCTTT
TRBJ2-5 | TRBD2 | TRBV7-9 | 17 | CASSLGLAGLYQETQYF | TGTGCCAGCAGCTTAGGACTAGCGGGACTGTACCAAGAGACCCAGTACTTC
TRBJ2-1 | TRBD2 | TRBV6-5 | 15 | CASSYSASGTNEQFF | TGTGCCAGCAGTTACAGCGCTAGCGGGACTAATGAGCAGTTCTTC
TRBJ2-7 | NA | TRBV5-4 | 15 | CASRTSPGSFYEQYF | TGTGCCAGCAGAACCTCTCCCGGGAGCTTCTACGAGCAGTACTTC
TRBJ1-4 | NA | TRBV3-1/TRBV3-2 | 14 | CASSPHTGFEKLFF | TGTGCCAGCAGCCCACATACAGGTTTTGAAAAACTGTTTTTT
TRBJ2-1 | TRBD2 | TRBV7-9 | 16 | CASRRRGVSSYNEQFF | TGTGCCAGTCGGCGTCGGGGGGTGAGCTCCTACAATGAGCAGTTCTTC
TRBJ1-3 | NA | TRBV6-5 | 13 | CATAVGGINTIYF | TGTGCCACAGCCGTGGGGGGAATTAACACCATATATTTT